This record covers a single TCR beta chain. The CDR3 covers 14 residues. Germline CDR1 LGHDT, CDR2 YNNKEL (reference sequence). Trimming removed 6 bases from V and 2 bases from J; junction bases left unmatched: 3. The sample originates from a study of blood T cells in healthy people across ages. For the second PCR, which ran for about 6 to 11 cycles, a sample-barcoded 5' primer and a J-beta primer mix were used. A template-switch adaptor that had 12 random nucleotides put a tag on each cDNA molecule. TCRdb called the 5' RACE reads again in MiXCR, with one record for every CDR3 protein. The table has 650,000 or so distinct CDR3 sequences, about 51% seen once; the top ten hold roughly 13%.

This TCR came from a woman of 80 years or more in good health. This chain links TRBV3-1 with TRBJ2-7; 11 bases fit TRBD2. What was sequenced was blood. DNA of the CDR3: TGTGCCAGCAGAGGTAGCGGGGGGGCCTACGAGCAGTACTTC. Its translation is CASRGSGGAYEQYF.